The 13 T cell receptor beta chains below come from one sample, sequenced in a study of response to subunit inactivated influenza vaccine. Each CDR3 protein is one row after TCRdb ran MiXCR on the RT-PCR reads. The repertoire holds about 650,000 distinct CDR3 sequences, with about 15% as singletons. The starting material was PBMCs from blood, obtained less than 15 days before vaccination. These TCRs come from a man between 50 and 59 years old who received an inactivated influenza vaccine.

The sample holds a few counts of this clonotype. The chain carries TRBV15 and TRBJ2-1; D possibly corresponds to TRBD2 (6 bases). Germline values: CDR1 LNHNV, CDR2 YYDKDF (reference sequence). Trimming pared 2 bases from V and 2 bases from J, leaving 19 bases between. This CDR3 is built from 18 residues. Here the CDR3 reads CATSRSPSPSAPYNEQFF. The DNA of the CDR3 is TGTGCCACCAGCAGATCCCCCTCTCCTAGCGCTCCCTACAATGAGCAGTTCTTC.

This chain connects TRBV28 to TRBJ2-7; TRBD1 might be the D (6 bases). Trimming removed 4 bases at V and 8 bases at J, with 24 bases between. Looked up from germline, CDR1 is MDHEN and CDR2 is SYDVKM. CDR3 length equals 16 residues. CDR3 sequence: CASSYLPGAGASKQYF. The CDR3 coding sequence is TGTGCCAGCAGTTACCTCCCAGGGGCAGGGGCTTCCAAGCAGTACTTC. Full variable domain (missing parts from reference TRBV28 and TRBJ2-7): DVKVTQSSRYLVKRTGEKVFLECVQDMDHENMFWYRQDPGLGLRLIYFSYDVKMKEKGDIPEGYSVSREKKERFSLILESASTNQTSMYLCASSYLPGAGASKQYFGPGTRLTVT.

This clonotype was found many times. This chain links TRBV6-2 or TRBV6-3 with TRBJ1-5; D gene ambiguous. The V end lost 2 bases, the J end lost 7 bases, and 9 bases lay between the germline ends. CDR1 and CDR2 from the germline V gene are MNHEY and SVGEGT. The CDR3 consists of 13 residues. The CDR3 nucleotides are TGTGCCAGCAGTTACGTAGGGAGCCAGCCCCAGCATTTT. Protein: CASSYVGSQPQHF.

This clonotype was found many times. The V call is TRBV18, the J call TRBJ2-2; the D is unclear. CDR3 length: 13 amino acids. Germline CDR1 reads KGHSH; CDR2 reads LQKENI. The V end was cut by 8 bases, the J end by 2 bases, with 9 bases between. The CDR3 loop is CASSPPNTGELFF. CDR3 sequence (DNA): TGTGCCAGCAGCCCTCCAAACACCGGGGAGCTGTTTTTT.

The chain uses TRBV30 and TRBJ2-3; 9 positions agree with TRBD2. This CDR3 is 15 amino acids long. From germline, CDR1 is GTSNPN and CDR2 SVGIG (reference sequence). The V and J ends lost 4 bases and 1 base, in that order; junction bases with no gene match: 6. The CDR3 DNA is TGTGCCTGGACCTTTAGCGGGAGCGGCACAGATACGCAGTATTTT. Translated, it gives CAWTFSGSGTDTQYF.

This clonotype was counted between two and nine times. V and J are TRBV7-7 and TRBJ2-2; TRBD1 or TRBD2 may be the D gene (5 bases each). CDR3 length: 16 residues. The germline V and J ends were trimmed by 6 bases and 1 base, with 15 bases remaining between them. The germline V gene has CDR1 SSHAT and CDR2 FNYEAQ (reference sequence). The CDR3 loop reads CASSLGRSLNTGELFF. DNA of the CDR3: TGTGCCAGCAGTTTGGGACGGAGCTTGAACACCGGGGAGCTGTTTTTT. Full variable domain (missing parts from reference TRBV7-7 and TRBJ2-2): GAGVSQSPRYKVTKRGQDVTLRCDPISSHATLYWYQQALGQGPEFLTYFNYEAQPDKSGLPSDRFSAERPEGSISTLTIQRTEQRDSAMYRCASSLGRSLNTGELFFGEGSRLTVL.

This chain uses TRBV10-3 with TRBJ2-1; TRBD1 or TRBD2 may be the D gene (5 bases each). CDR1 and CDR2 from the germline V gene are ENHRY and SYGVKD. CDR3 length equals 15 residues. The V gene lost 6 bases and the J gene lost 0 bases, with 12 bases spanning the gap. The CDR3, as DNA: TGTGCCATCAGACCCATCGGGGCCTCCTACAATGAGCAGTTCTTC. This sequence encodes CAIRPIGASYNEQFF.

This clonotype has just a few counts. The chain couples TRBV3-1 to TRBJ2-7; D is undetermined. V lost 3 bases and J lost 6, with 6 bases in between. The CDR3 has 11 residues. CDR1 is LGHDT and CDR2 is YNNKEL in the germline V gene (reference sequence). The CDR3 sequence: CASSQFSEQYF. The CDR3 DNA is TGTGCCAGCAGCCAGTTTAGCGAGCAGTACTTC.

This chain links TRBV10-3 with TRBJ1-3; tentative D call: TRBD1 (6 bases). Germline V gene data show CDR1 as ENHRY and CDR2 as SYGVKD. V dropped 5 bases and J dropped 3 bases, with 8 bases sitting between them. This CDR3 contains 13 residues. This CDR3 reads CAISNRDGNTIYF. The CDR3 nucleotides read TGTGCCATCAGTAACAGGGATGGAAACACCATATATTTT.

In its sample, this clonotype was seen a few times. The V gene is TRBV5-6, the J gene TRBJ2-3; D possibly corresponds to TRBD2 (7 bases). Trimming cost V 3 bases and J 7 bases, with 18 bases left between them. The germline gives CDR1 SGHDT, CDR2 YYEEEE. The CDR3 covers 15 residues. CDR3 sequence: CASSSGRGLVNTQYF. CDR3 nucleotide sequence: TGTGCCAGCAGCTCTGGGCGGGGGCTGGTAAATACGCAGTATTTT.

V usage is TRBV27 and J usage is TRBJ2-1; D gene uncertain. Germline V gene lookup returns CDR1 MNHEY and CDR2 SMNVEV (reference sequence). The CDR3 is 15 amino acids. V lost 4 bases, J lost 6 bases, and 16 bases lay in between. The CDR3 DNA follows: TGTGCCAGCAGTTCCTATCTGGACCAATCCAATGAGCAGTTCTTC. It specifies CASSSYLDQSNEQFF.

The chain couples TRBV11-2 to TRBJ2-3; D remains ambiguous. Germline assignment: CDR1 SGHAT and CDR2 FQNNGV. The CDR3 has 15 residues. Trimming pared 5 bases from V and 2 bases from J, leaving 14 bases between. This CDR3 is CASSTPGHDTDTQYF. In DNA, the CDR3 is TGTGCCAGCAGCACACCGGGTCATGACACAGATACGCAGTATTTT. Variable domain in full (rest from reference TRBV11-2 and TRBJ2-3): EAGVAQSPRYKIIEKRQSVAFWCNPISGHATLYWYQQILGQGPKLLIQFQNNGVVDDSQLPKDRFSAERLKGVDSTLKIQPAKLEDSAVYLCASSTPGHDTDTQYFGPGTRLTVL.

This clonotype was detected a few times. The CDR3 DNA reads TGTGCCAGCAGTTTTTCAGGGGCTGGCTACACCTTC. Its protein product is CASSFSGAGYTF. The rearrangement joins TRBV28 to TRBJ1-2, with a tentative D call TRBD1 (6 bases). Germline V gene data show CDR1 as MDHEN and CDR2 as SYDVKM. The V end was cut by 3 bases, the J end by 7 bases, with 9 bases between. This CDR3 has 12 amino acids.